One sample yielded the 7 T cell receptor beta chains listed below, sequenced in a study of T cell clonality in common variable immunodeficiency. Study-level points and caveats: In common variable immunodeficiency, TCR beta chains reportedly carried fewer deletions and N-nucleotide insertions.

Sequencing was performed with immunoSEQ multiplex PCR; in TCRdb, only in-frame clones are kept and a portion is missing. The table lists just over 25,000 clones, with no singletons. Which antigens these TCRs recognize remains unknown. Input material: peripheral blood mononuclear cells. Every receptor here comes from a human donor with common variable immunodeficiency.

This clone was counted only a few times. The DNA ends 3 residues before the CDR3 does, and the rest of the CDR3 is filled in from the germline J gene. The rearrangement joins TRBV11-2 to TRBJ1-1; 10 bases agree with TRBD1. V lost 6 bases and J lost 1; bases outside the gene matches: 2. The germline V gene has CDR1 SGHAT and CDR2 FQNNGV. The CDR3 runs 14 residues. This CDR3 reads CASRWTGGNTEAFF. The DNA read from the CDR3 is TGTGCCAGCAGGTGGACAGGGGGGAACACTGAA.

This clone was seen ten or more times. The read halts 3 residues ahead of the CDR3 end, with the missing end drawn from the germline J gene. This chain joins TRBV6-2 or TRBV6-3 and TRBJ2-7; D unresolved. The CDR3 extends over 13 amino acids. Deletions cut 4 bases from V and 3 bases from J, with 10 bases between. CDR1 MNHEY and CDR2 SVGEGT come from the germline V gene. The sequenced part of the CDR3 DNA is TGTGCCAGCAGTTCCGAAAGGGTCTACGAG. Protein sequence: CASSSERVYE. The full CDR3 protein reads CASSSERVYEQYF.

The sample holds many counts of this clone. The CDR3 extends 3 residues past the end of the read, so its final part is completed from the germline J gene. The chain joins TRBV30 to TRBJ1-3; TRBD1 is a possible D gene (6 bases). This CDR3 region has 13 residues. Germline-derived CDR1 and CDR2 are GTSNPN and SVGIG (reference sequence). The germline V and J ends were trimmed by 2 bases and 6 bases, with 11 bases remaining between them. The CDR3 bases that were read are TGTGCCTGGAGTCCGGGGGGCAAAAACACC. It encodes CAWSPGGKNT. The whole CDR3 protein is CAWSPGGKNTIYF.

In this sample, this clone turned up many times. The read terminates 3 residues before the CDR3 end, so the remaining end is supplied by the germline J gene. This rearrangement joins TRBV5-1 to TRBJ2-7; the match to TRBD1 covers 11 bases. Germline trimming cut 0 bases from V and 4 bases from J; bases unmatched to any gene: 6. Looked up from germline, CDR1 is SGHRS and CDR2 is YFSETQ. CDR3 length: 16 amino acids. The CDR3 DNA, read in part, is TGCGCCAGCAGCTTGGGGACAGGGGGCGTCGGGTACGAG. Protein: CASSLGTGGVGYE. The CDR3 as a whole reads CASSLGTGGVGYEQYF.

This clone was detected many times. The CDR3 end lies 3 residues beyond the end of the read and is filled in from the germline J gene. This sequence joins TRBV2 and TRBJ1-2; no reliable D call. This CDR3 has 15 residues. The germline V gene has CDR1 SNHLY and CDR2 FYNNEI. Trimming removed 0 bases at V and 3 bases at J, with 11 bases between. Partial CDR3 DNA: TGTGCCAGCAGTGAAGCAGCCTATTTTTACTATGGC. Protein: CASSEAAYFYYG. The entire CDR3 protein is CASSEAAYFYYGYTF.

This clone was observed at least ten times. The read falls 3 residues short of the CDR3 end, and the missing part is taken from the germline J gene. This chain uses TRBV7-9 with TRBJ1-6; 8 bases match TRBD1. This CDR3 has 15 residues. Germline CDR1 reads SEHNR; CDR2 reads FQNEAQ (reference sequence). V lost 1 base, J lost 6 bases, and 2 bases stayed unmatched. The CDR3 sequence: CASSLEGQVNSPLHF. CDR3 DNA, as far as it was read: TGTGCCAGCAGCTTAGAGGGACAGGTTAATTCACCC.

Many counts were recorded for this clone. The read comes to an end 3 residues before the CDR3 does, leaving the germline J gene to fill in the end. The V gene is TRBV18, the J gene TRBJ2-3; unclear D gene. Deletions cut 2 bases from V and 1 base from J, with 10 bases between. The CDR3 is made up of 15 amino acids. Germline V gives CDR1 KGHSH, CDR2 LQKENI. CDR3 DNA (partial): TGTGCCAGCTCACCATTGCGGTACGGCACAGATACG. Translating it yields CASSPLRYGTDT. In full, the CDR3 reads CASSPLRYGTDTQYF.